This entry features one T cell receptor (beta chain) sequence. Its antigen is unknown. As for time point: week 5, during vaccination. Each vaccine dose was 300 ug of mutant IDH1 20-mer peptide, with topical imiquimod. Measured with immunoSEQ multiplex PCR; TCRdb has only the in-frame clones, and not every one. The sample includes tens of thousands of clones, approximately 90% of them seen just once. V lost 0 bases, J lost 3 bases, and 12 bases lay in between. Germline V gene lookup returns CDR1 MNHNY and CDR2 SVGAGI (reference sequence). This CDR3 comprises 15 residues. The data are from a study of a mutant IDH1 vaccine in newly diagnosed glioma. About the research overall: Vaccinations, eight in total, occurred in weeks 1, 3, 5, 7, 11, 15, 19, 23. Patients under treatment included approximately 60% males and 37.5% females and had a mean age of approximately 44 years.

The sample was PBMCs, taken from a glioma patient whose treatment included an IDH1 peptide vaccine. The chain joins TRBV6-6 to TRBJ2-7; possibly TRBD1 for D (7 bases). The clonotype originates from a man aged 50 or older with glioma. CDR3: CASSYSGRGDYEQYF. The DNA for the CDR3 is TGTGCCAGCAGTTACTCTGGCAGGGGGGACTACGAGCAGTACTTC.